This T cell receptor beta chain was profiled in a study of T cell responses to AZD1222 COVID-19 vaccine. The CDR3 sequence is 12 residues long. V lost 10 bases, J lost 1 base, and 10 bases lay in between. Germline CDR1 is SNHLY and CDR2 is FYNNEI. Sequencing was performed with immunoSEQ multiplex PCR; in TCRdb, only in-frame clones are kept and a portion is missing. Of tens of thousands of clones listed, around 87% are singletons. This TCR was sampled from an adult who received the AZD1222 COVID-19 vaccine. Sequenced here: peripheral blood, sampled 28 days after the second AZD1222 dose. The rearrangement joins TRBV2 to TRBJ2-5, with D hard to call. The CDR3 reads CATASVQETQYF. In DNA, the CDR3 is TGTGCCACGGCGAGCGTCCAAGAGACCCAGTACTTC.